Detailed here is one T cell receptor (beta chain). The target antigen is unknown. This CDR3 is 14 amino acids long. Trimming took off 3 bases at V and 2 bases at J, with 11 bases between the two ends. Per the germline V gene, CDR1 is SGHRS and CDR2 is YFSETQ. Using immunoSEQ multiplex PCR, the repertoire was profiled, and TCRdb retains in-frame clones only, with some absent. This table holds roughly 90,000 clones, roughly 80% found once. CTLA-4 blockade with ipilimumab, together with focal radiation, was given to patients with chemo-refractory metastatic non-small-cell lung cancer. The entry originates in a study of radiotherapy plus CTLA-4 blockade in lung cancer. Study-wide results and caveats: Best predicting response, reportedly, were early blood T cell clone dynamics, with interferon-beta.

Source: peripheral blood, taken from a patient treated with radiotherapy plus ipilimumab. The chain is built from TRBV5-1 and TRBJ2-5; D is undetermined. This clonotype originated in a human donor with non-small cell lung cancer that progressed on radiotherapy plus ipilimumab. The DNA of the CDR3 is TGCGCCAGCAGCTCAGACGGCAATCAAGAGACCCAGTACTTC. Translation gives CASSSDGNQETQYF.